This T cell receptor beta chain was sequenced during a study of T cells after yellow fever vaccination. Study conclusions and caveats: The appearance of a small share of clonotypes in both CD4 and CD8 compartments was observed. Compared with primary, the secondary response was weaker and peaked at day 5, not 15.

This clonotype was recorded a few times. The target antigen is unknown. Germline lookup yields CDR1 SQVTM and CDR2 ANQGSEA. The CDR3 loop spans 14 amino acids. TCRdb reprocessed the 5' RACE reads with MiXCR, giving one entry per CDR3 protein. This table has about 340,000 distinct CDR3 sequences, 7.5% to 9% appearing once. The chain is built from TRBV29-1 and TRBJ1-2; D remains ambiguous. This TCR was recovered from a man aged 18-30 years who received the YFV17D yellow fever vaccine. Sequencing used PBMCs, obtained on the day of the first yellow fever vaccination. The DNA of the CDR3 is TGCACGGTGGAACACGTGGTAGGGAATGGCGGCTACACCTTC. This codes for CTVEHVVGNGGYTF.